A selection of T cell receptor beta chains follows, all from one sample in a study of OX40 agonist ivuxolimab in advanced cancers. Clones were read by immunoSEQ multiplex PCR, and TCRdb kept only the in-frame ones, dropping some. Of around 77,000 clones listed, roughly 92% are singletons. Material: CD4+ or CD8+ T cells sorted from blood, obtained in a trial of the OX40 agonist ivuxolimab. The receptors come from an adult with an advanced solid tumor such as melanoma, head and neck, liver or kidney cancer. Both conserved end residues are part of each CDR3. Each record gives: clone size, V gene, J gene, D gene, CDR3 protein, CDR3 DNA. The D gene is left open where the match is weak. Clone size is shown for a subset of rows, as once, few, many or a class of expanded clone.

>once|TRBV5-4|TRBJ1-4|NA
CASSLEGEGEKLFF
TGTGCCAGCAGCTTGGAAGGGGAGGGAGAAAAACTGTTTTTT
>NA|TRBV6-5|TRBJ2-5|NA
CASSYFWGKEETQYF
TGTGCCAGCAGTTATTTTTGGGGAAAAGAAGAGACCCAGTACTTC
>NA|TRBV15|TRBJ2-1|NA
CATSRLGGEQFF
TGTGCCACCAGCAGGCTAGGAGGTGAGCAGTTCTTC
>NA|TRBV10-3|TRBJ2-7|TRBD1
CAISEDRAKVVRKSRGNYEQYF
TGTGCCATCAGTGAGGACAGGGCCAAAGTCGTTAGGAAATCAAGGGGCAACTACGAGCAGTACTTC
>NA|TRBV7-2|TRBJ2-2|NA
CASSLGRLYTGELFF
TGTGCCAGCAGCTTGGGGCGGTTGTACACCGGGGAGCTGTTTTTT
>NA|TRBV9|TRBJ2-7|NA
CASSPTLDYEQYF
TGTGCCAGCAGCCCTACACTCGACTACGAGCAGTACTTC
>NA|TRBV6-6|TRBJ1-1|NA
CASSYLRKNTEAFF
TGTGCCAGCAGTTATCTCAGGAAGAACACTGAAGCTTTCTTT
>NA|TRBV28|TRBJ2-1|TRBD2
CASTALGAAGGYEQFF
TGTGCCAGCACCGCCCTCGGGGCAGCGGGAGGCTATGAGCAGTTCTTC
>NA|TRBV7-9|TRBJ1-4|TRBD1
CASSPQGADGEKLFF
TGTGCCAGCAGCCCGCAGGGGGCGGACGGTGAAAAACTGTTTTTT
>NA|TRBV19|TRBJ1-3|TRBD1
CASAKDRGAGNTIYF
TGTGCCAGTGCGAAGGACAGGGGGGCTGGAAACACCATATATTTT
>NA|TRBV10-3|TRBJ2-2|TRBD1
CAISESGQGIGELFF
TGTGCCATCAGTGAGTCGGGACAGGGGATCGGGGAGCTGTTTTTT
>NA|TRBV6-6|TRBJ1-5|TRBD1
CASIPRSGGSQPQHF
TGTGCCAGCATCCCCCGGTCAGGGGGCAGTCAGCCCCAGCATTTT
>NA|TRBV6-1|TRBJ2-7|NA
CASSVHSYEQYF
TGTGCCAGCAGTGTACACTCCTACGAGCAGTACTTC
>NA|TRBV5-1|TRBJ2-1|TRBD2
CASSVTSGSYNEQFF
TGCGCCAGCAGCGTGACTAGCGGATCCTACAATGAGCAGTTCTTC
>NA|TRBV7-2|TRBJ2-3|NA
CASSLQGGGAGTDTQYF
TGTGCCAGCAGCTTACAGGGGGGGGGCGCGGGCACAGATACGCAGTATTTT
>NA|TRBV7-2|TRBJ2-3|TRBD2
CASSLKPGGPTDTQYF
TGTGCCAGCAGCTTAAAGCCGGGAGGCCCAACAGATACGCAGTATTTT
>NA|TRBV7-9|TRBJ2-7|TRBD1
CASSLTGQGGSEQYF
TGTGCCAGCAGCTTAACGGGACAGGGGGGCTCCGAGCAGTACTTC
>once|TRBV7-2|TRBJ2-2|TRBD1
CASSWRQGAGTGELFF
TGTGCCAGCAGCTGGAGACAGGGGGCAGGCACCGGGGAGCTGTTTTTT
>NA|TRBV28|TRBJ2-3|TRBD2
CASSSGTSGRWTDTQYF
TGTGCCAGCAGTTCTGGGACTAGCGGGAGGTGGACAGATACGCAGTATTTT
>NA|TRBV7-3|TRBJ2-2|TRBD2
CASSTQPPGLAIGELFF
TGTGCCAGCAGCACTCAACCCCCGGGACTAGCGATCGGGGAGCTGTTTTTT
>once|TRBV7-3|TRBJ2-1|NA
CASSEDRNNEQFF
TGTGCCAGCAGCGAGGACAGAAACAATGAGCAGTTCTTC
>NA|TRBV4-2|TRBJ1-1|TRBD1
CASSTGTGGGGTEAFF
TGTGCCAGCAGCACCGGGACAGGGGGCGGTGGTACTGAAGCTTTCTTT
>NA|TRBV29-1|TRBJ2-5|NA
CSARFWQTQYF
TGCAGCGCCCGGTTCTGGCAGACCCAGTACTTC
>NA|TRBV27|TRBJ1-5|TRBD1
CASSLRTGINQPQHF
TGTGCCAGCAGTTTAAGGACAGGGATCAATCAGCCCCAGCATTTT
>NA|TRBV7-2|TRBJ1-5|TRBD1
CASSRTGVQPQHF
TGTGCCAGCAGCCGGACAGGGGTTCAGCCCCAGCATTTT
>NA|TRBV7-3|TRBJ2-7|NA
CASSSEATSKQYF
TGTGCCAGCAGCTCCGAGGCAACCTCTAAACAGTACTTC
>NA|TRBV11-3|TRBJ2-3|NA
CASSLDGARFTDTQYF
TGTGCCAGCAGCTTAGATGGCGCCAGGTTCACAGATACGCAGTATTTT
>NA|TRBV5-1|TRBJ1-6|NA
CASSLEGSQTLISPLHF
TGCGCCAGCAGCTTGGAAGGGTCCCAAACCCTAATTTCACCCCTCCACTTT
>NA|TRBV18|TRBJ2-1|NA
CASSPLSQPYNEQFF
TGTGCCAGCTCACCACTGTCCCAGCCTTACAATGAGCAGTTCTTC
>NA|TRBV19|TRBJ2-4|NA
CASSIKGQTLAKNIQYF
TGTGCCAGTAGTATAAAAGGACAGACTTTAGCCAAAAACATTCAGTACTTC
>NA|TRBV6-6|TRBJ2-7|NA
CASSSFRGTYEQYF
TGTGCCAGCAGTTCCTTTCGAGGGACTTACGAGCAGTACTTC
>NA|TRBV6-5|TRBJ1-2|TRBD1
CASSLGQANYGYTF
TGTGCCAGCAGCCTGGGACAGGCTAACTATGGCTACACCTTC
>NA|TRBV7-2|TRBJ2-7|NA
CASSLGPSSYEQYF
TGTGCCAGCAGCCTCGGACCTAGCTCCTACGAGCAGTACTTC
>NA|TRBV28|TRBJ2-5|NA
CASSPAQETQYF
TGTGCCAGCAGTCCGGCTCAAGAGACCCAGTACTTC
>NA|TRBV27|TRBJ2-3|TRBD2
CASSRRTDGLAGRVGDTQYF
TGTGCCAGCAGTCGCCGGACCGATGGACTAGCGGGAAGGGTGGGAGATACGCAGTATTTT
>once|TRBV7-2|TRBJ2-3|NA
CASSSQPVDTQYF
TGTGCCAGCAGTTCCCAGCCGGTGGATACGCAGTATTTT
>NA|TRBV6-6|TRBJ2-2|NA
CPIPTRGGTGELFF
TGTCCAATACCTACTCGTGGGGGTACCGGGGAGCTGTTTTTT
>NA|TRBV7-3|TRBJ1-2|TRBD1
CASSRGQGYGYTF
TGTGCCAGCAGTCGGGGACAGGGATATGGCTACACCTTC
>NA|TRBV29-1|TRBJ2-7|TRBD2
CSVGSGRYEQYF
TGCAGCGTTGGTAGCGGGAGGTACGAGCAGTACTTC
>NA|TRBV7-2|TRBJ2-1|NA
CASSFQEGNEQFF
TGTGCCAGCAGCTTTCAAGAGGGCAATGAGCAGTTCTTC
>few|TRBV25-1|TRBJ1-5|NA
CASSESGLPNQPQHF
TGTGCCAGCAGTGAATCAGGCCTTCCCAATCAGCCCCAGCATTTT
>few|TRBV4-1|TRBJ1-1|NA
CASSQDRAKGPLSEAFF
TGCGCCAGCAGCCAAGATCGGGCCAAGGGACCTCTCTCTGAAGCTTTCTTT
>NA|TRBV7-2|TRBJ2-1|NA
CASSGRDHRRNEQFF
TGTGCCAGCAGCGGCCGGGACCACCGACGCAATGAGCAGTTCTTC
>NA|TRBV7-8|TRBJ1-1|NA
CASSLGFVEAFF
TGTGCCAGCAGCTTAGGGTTTGTCGAAGCTTTCTTT
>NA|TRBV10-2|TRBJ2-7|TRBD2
CASRTSGSYEQYF
TGCGCCAGCAGGACTAGCGGGAGCTACGAGCAGTACTTC
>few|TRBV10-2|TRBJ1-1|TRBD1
CASSESRGRSAFF
TGCGCCAGCAGTGAGAGCAGGGGGCGCTCAGCTTTCTTT
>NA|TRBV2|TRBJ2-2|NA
CASSIRGEKGELFF
TGTGCCAGCAGTATAAGGGGGGAAAAGGGGGAGCTGTTTTTT
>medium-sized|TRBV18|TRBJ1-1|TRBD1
CASSPGQRGTEAFF
TGTGCCAGCTCACCGGGACAGCGAGGCACTGAAGCTTTCTTT
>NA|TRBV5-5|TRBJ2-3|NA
CASSLRDQPDTQYF
TGTGCCAGCAGCTTGAGGGACCAACCAGATACGCAGTATTTT
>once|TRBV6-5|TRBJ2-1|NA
CASIVDPAHGEQFF
TGTGCCAGCATTGTCGATCCAGCTCACGGTGAGCAGTTCTTC
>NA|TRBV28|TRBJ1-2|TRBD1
CASSIGTAYNYGYTF
TGTGCCAGCAGTATTGGGACAGCATACAACTATGGCTACACCTTC
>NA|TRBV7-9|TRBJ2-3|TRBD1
CASSLGPTGVARADTQYF
TGTGCCAGCAGCTTAGGGCCTACAGGGGTGGCTCGGGCAGATACGCAGTATTTT
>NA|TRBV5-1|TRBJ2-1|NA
CASSLDPSNEQFF
TGCGCCAGCAGCTTGGATCCCTCCAATGAGCAGTTCTTC
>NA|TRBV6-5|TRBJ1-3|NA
CASSSRNTIYF
TGTGCCAGCAGCAGCCGCAACACCATATATTTT
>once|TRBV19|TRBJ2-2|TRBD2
CASSLRAGGPTGELFF
TGTGCCAGTAGTCTCCGAGCGGGAGGGCCCACCGGGGAGCTGTTTTTT
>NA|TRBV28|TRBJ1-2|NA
CASRSHTYGYTF
TGTGCCAGCAGGTCTCACACCTATGGCTACACCTTC
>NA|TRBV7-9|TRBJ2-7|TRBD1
CATITRGRTGATEQYF
TGTGCCACCATCACGAGGGGGAGGACAGGGGCGACGGAGCAGTACTTC
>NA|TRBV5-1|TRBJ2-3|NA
CASSIRQVRTDTQYF
TGCGCCAGCAGCATCCGACAGGTTCGGACAGATACGCAGTATTTT
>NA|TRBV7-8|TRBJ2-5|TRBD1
CASSSGQHQETQYF
TGTGCCAGCAGCTCGGGACAGCACCAAGAGACCCAGTACTTC
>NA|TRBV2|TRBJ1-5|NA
CASNLQGNQPQHF
TGTGCCAGCAATTTGCAGGGCAATCAGCCCCAGCATTTT